The TCR beta chain under discussion was sequenced for a study of cytomegalovirus exposure and HLA in healthy donors. Background on the study: Earlier sequencing of 150 million to 200 million T cells yielded approximately 100 million unique TCR beta sequences.

Vbeta (60) and Jbeta (13) primers were used in the PCR. TCRdb's copy holds only in-frame clones and misses some; the assay was immunoSEQ multiplex PCR. The table lists roughly 100,000 clones, approximately 80% of them singletons. Germline loops: CDR1 MGHRA, CDR2 YSYEKL. Between the trimmed V and J ends, which lost 0 bases and 7 bases, there was a span of 13 bases. CDR3 length: 14 amino acids. Study-level findings and limits: According to an earlier analysis, most TCR beta V segments yielded productive rearrangements about 87% or about 30% of the time. What TCR beta sequences reportedly achieved was accurate prediction of HLA-A and HLA-B alleles in most subjects. Most TCR sequences showed up rarely, but some public TCRs showed up in many donors.

As for this clone: Its target is unknown. In the same sample, other DNA sequences code for this CDR3.

The source material was PBMCs. The sequence came from a female donor in good health and CMV-seropositive. This chain connects TRBV4-1 to TRBJ2-7; weak D call: TRBD2 (6 bases). The CDR3 coding sequence is TGCGCCAGCAGCCAAGAGGGTCCCGGAGGGGAGCAGTACTTC. It translates to CASSQEGPGGEQYF.